The T cell receptor beta chain under discussion was sequenced for a study of Ad26.COV2.S vaccination and SARS-CoV-2 variants. Clones were read by immunoSEQ multiplex PCR, and TCRdb kept only the in-frame ones, dropping some. The sample shows about 430,000 clones, around 90% of them seen only once. In germline, CDR1 is MNHEY, CDR2 SVGEGT. The CDR3 runs 15 residues. Trimming took off 0 bases at V and 1 base at J, with 10 bases between the two ends. Turning to this clone: Different DNA sequences within this sample yield the same CDR3.

Treatment described: 15 to 20 received Ad26.COV2.S at low or high dose, single or two shots; roughly five received placebo; per-sample allocation not given. Material that was analyzed had been drawn on day 63 after the first vaccine or placebo injection. The vaccine antigen was prefusion-stabilized Wuhan SARS-CoV-2 spike. The TCR originated in a person between 18 and 60 years old who received the Ad26.COV2.S COVID-19 vaccine or a placebo. The sequencing used peripheral blood, collected in a trial of Ad26.COV2.S vaccine versus placebo. The chain combines TRBV6-2 or TRBV6-3 with TRBJ2-7, with a weak D call TRBD1 (6 bases). CDR3 loop: CASSYSTGWSYEQYF. The CDR3 DNA reads TGTGCCAGCAGTTACTCGACAGGTTGGTCCTACGAGCAGTACTTC.